This T cell receptor beta chain was recorded in a study of blood T cell repertoires in COVID-19 (TCRdb year 2020). About the investigation overall: Collaborator samples came from the United States, Italy and Spain and covered acute and convalescent phases of COVID-19. The material from the prospective study consisted of cDNA or gDNA derived from T cells, B-cell-depleted T cells, or PBMCs. The dataset comprised deeply sampled blood TCRbeta repertoires from subjects exposed to, actively infected with, or recovered from COVID-19. The repertoires were made available in a free public database intended to serve as a resource for research on the immune response to SARS-CoV-2. The samples were drawn from two sources: the first 160 participants of the ongoing ImmuneRACE study, and approximately 1,300 subjects contributed by 6 global collaborators. Nearly every sample came with metadata listing a de-identified subject ID, COVID-19 status, age in years and sex. Where HLA class I and class II types were available, the types were taken from metadata supplied by the sample provider, not from assay-based typing. Study-wide conclusions, independent of this receptor: How much clinical and demographic metadata was included differed by source and by participant, and the metadata was provided uncurated.

From cysteine to phenylalanine, the CDR3 is 15 amino acids long. Left in the record is the CDR3 DNA by itself, 45 bases read in frame from the first base. At the junction V is shortened by 4 bases and J by 1 base, with 13 bases in between. CDR1 is given as MNHEY and CDR2 as SMNVEV, both from the germline V gene (reference sequence). In the prospective study, participants were roughly 18 to 100 years old, resided in about two dozen geographic areas of the United States, and were enrolled through a virtual design. In the prospective study, participants were assigned to cohorts based on the clinical history participants reported in a screening survey and a study questionnaire. For ImmuneRACE Cohort 3, a participant was defined as recovered based on two consecutive negative NP/OP PCR tests, clearance by a healthcare professional, or resolution of symptoms. Mobile phlebotomists in the prospective study collected whole blood, serum and a nasopharyngeal or oropharyngeal swab from every participant. Over an approximately 2-month period, participants in the prospective study had the option of providing additional blood draws and questionnaires. Prospective study blood samples were shipped either frozen or at room temperature before DNA extraction.

TCRbeta CDR3 regions were amplified from genomic DNA by means of the immunoSEQ Assay, a bias-controlled multiplex PCR. Per the source publication's procedure: The number of nucleated cells in each sample was estimated from the amplification of reference gene primers within the assay. Sequence reads were collapsed and filtered to measure the absolute abundance of every unique TCRbeta CDR3 rearrangement. For each sample, productive Simpson clonality was calculated as the square root of Simpson's diversity index over productive rearrangements. Here the immuneACCESS table is served through TCRdb, limited to in-frame sequences with V and J called. Missing clones are a known gap in these copies; in checked studies unresolved V genes cover under half, and the rest lacks a known reason. V, J and clone size derive from that table, while D and trimming were established from the DNA sequence. The sample yields fewer than 350,000 clones; 80% to 90% were counted once. Jointly, the top ten make up 2.2% of the sample.

In the case of this clone: Its target antigen remains unknown. No clone much larger than this one lies a single base away; base qualities are absent.

Source material: PBMCs or T cells enriched from blood (not recorded which). The sequence came from a man aged 25 to 40 who had recovered from COVID-19. The sequence is built from TRBV27 and TRBJ1-1; TRBD1 is perhaps the D gene, given 6 matching bases. The bases are TGTGCCAGCAGTTGGCAGGGGAGTGGGAACACTGAAGCTTTCTTT. This translates into CASSWQGSGNTEAFF.